This T cell receptor (beta chain) comes out of a study of T-cell reconstitution after alpha-beta-depleted transplantation in children (dated by TCRdb to 2016 to 2018). Regarding the research as a whole: T-cell immune reconstitution after TCRalphabeta/CD19-depleted allogeneic hematopoietic cell transplantation in children was quantitatively tracked in the study by means of TCR repertoire profiling. The paper's findings and limits, for the study overall: About two months after transplant, the apparently early recovery of alphabetaT-cell counts reportedly depended on just several hundred clones that had expanded rapidly and came from non-depleted graft cells. Over subsequent months, a decline in hyperexpanded clone frequencies was noted, and after one year, T-cell counts and TCRbeta diversity were mostly ascribed to newly produced T cells. In some patients, the high TCRbeta diversity seen at day 60 was put down to recipient T cells and intrathymic progenitors that had survived conditioning.

Receptor amplification or capture employed PCR. TCRdb shows the sequencer as Illumina HiSeq 2500. To normalize quantification of the TCRbeta repertoire, the TCR libraries were built with molecular barcoding that relied on unique molecular identifiers. The raw public data were reprocessed by TCRdb itself: fastp quality trimming at Q25, MiXCR clonotype calling, in-frame beta chains only. Rows merge per CDR3 protein into single entries with the most common DNA and genes. The sample table records about 300,000 distinct CDR3 sequences; roughly 7.8% of these occur just once. The ten biggest clones cover approximately 9.6% of the sample. The table lists this clonotype with many counts. Its target antigen remains unknown. Per-base qualities were not stored, and no clone one base away is much larger. Taken with the paper, the label for treatment or condition translates to: allogeneic hematopoietic cell transplantation with graft depleted of TCRalphabeta T cells and CD19 B cells. The transplant recipients were children given TCRalphabeta/CD19-depleted allogeneic hematopoietic cell grafts.

The TCR sequence derives from a female patient between 2 and 15 years old who had a stem cell transplant for Fanconi anemia, so the T cells may come from the graft donor. Source: peripheral blood, taken 360 days after TCRalphabeta/CD19-depleted stem cell transplant.

At the DNA level, the sequence is TGTGCCAGCAGAGACCGTGGACTAGCCAAAAACATTCAGTACTTC. Translation gives CASRDRGLAKNIQYF. The chain joins TRBV2 to TRBJ2-4, and perhaps TRBD2 as D gene, on 5 matching bases. V and J are truncated by 6 bases and 0 bases respectively, leaving an intervening sequence of 12 bases. Sequences SNHLY (CDR1) and FYNNEI (CDR2) are obtained from the germline V gene. The CDR3 starts with the cysteine, ends with the phenylalanine, and has 15 residues. Just CDR3 DNA is preserved here, 45 bases in frame from base 1.